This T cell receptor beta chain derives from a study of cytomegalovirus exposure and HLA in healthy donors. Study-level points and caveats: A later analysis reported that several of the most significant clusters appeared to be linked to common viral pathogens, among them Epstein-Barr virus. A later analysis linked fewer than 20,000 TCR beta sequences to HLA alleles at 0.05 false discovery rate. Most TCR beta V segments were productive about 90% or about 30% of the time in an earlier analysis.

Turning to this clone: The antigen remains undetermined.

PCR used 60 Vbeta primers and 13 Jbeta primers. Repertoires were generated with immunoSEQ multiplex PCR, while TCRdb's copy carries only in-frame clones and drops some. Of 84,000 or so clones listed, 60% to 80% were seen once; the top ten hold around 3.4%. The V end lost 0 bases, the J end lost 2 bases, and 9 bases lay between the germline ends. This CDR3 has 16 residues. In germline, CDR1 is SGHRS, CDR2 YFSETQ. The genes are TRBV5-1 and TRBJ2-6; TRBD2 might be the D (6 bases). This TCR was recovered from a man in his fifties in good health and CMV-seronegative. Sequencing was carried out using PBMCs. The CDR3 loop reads CASSLGGVAGANVLTF. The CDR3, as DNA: TGCGCCAGCAGCTTGGGGGGGGTAGCTGGGGCCAACGTCCTGACTTTC.